This T cell receptor beta chain originates from a study of CXCR3-negative and CXCR3-positive naive CD8 T cells. Broader study findings: Naive CXCR3-negative and CXCR3-positive cells had similar TRBV-TRBJ usage; memory differed. Hydrophobicity of TRB CDR3s was greater in CXCR3-positive naive cells than in CXCR3-negative naive cells.

As for this clonotype: The antigen is undetermined.

The CDR3 sequence is 16 residues long. The germline V gene encodes CDR1 MNHEY and CDR2 SVGEGT. It was by 5' RACE with UMI labels that the TRB cDNA libraries were prepared. TCRdb reprocessed the 5' RACE reads, with one entry per CDR3 protein and no DNA. Its clone listing holds 120,000 or so distinct CDR3 sequences. About 310,000 cells per CD8+ T cell subset were flow-sorted in triplicate. This sequence originates from a human donor in good health. Some clones in this sample may be carry-over from other donors' samples. The chain joins TRBV6-2 or TRBV6-3 to TRBJ2-7; the TCRdb D gene call, TRBD2, has no DNA to confirm it. What was sequenced was naive CXCR3+ CD8+ T cells from blood. Subset reported: CD45RO-CCR7+CD27+CD95- naive CD8+ T cells expressing CXCR3 (TNR3+). CDR3 protein: CASSYSSLAGNYEQYF.